One sample yielded the 24 T cell receptor beta chains listed below, sequenced in a study of T cells after posttransplantation cyclophosphamide. Cells defined as naive were viable CD3+CD4+ or CD3+CD8+ and CCR7+CD45RA+CD45RO-CD95-CD27+CD28+. The protocol was immunoSEQ multiplex PCR, while the TCRdb copy is restricted to in-frame clones and leaves out a portion. In the table there are 34,000 or so clones, about 91% of which are singletons. The sequenced sample consisted of naive CD4+ T cells sorted from blood. These receptors all stem from a man aged 30-40 years in good health and a related stem cell transplant donor.

The V gene is TRBV18, the J gene TRBJ1-6; 8 bases are a match to TRBD1. CDR3 size: 15 residues. Germline CDR1 and CDR2: KGHSH and LQKENI. V lost 3 bases and J lost 9; bases outside the gene matches: 7. CDR3 region: CASSPGQGDGSPLHF. CDR3 nucleotides: TGTGCCAGCTCACCTGGACAGGGTGATGGTTCACCCCTCCACTTT.

V usage is TRBV18 and J usage is TRBJ2-7; the match to TRBD1 covers 7 bases. V was pared by 3 bases and J by 2 bases, with 7 bases of the junction left unmatched. The germline V gene has CDR1 KGHSH and CDR2 LQKENI. The CDR3 is 15 residues long. As DNA, the CDR3 is TGTGCCAGCTCACCCTCCGGGACAGAAACCTACGAGCAGTACTTC. Translation gives CASSPSGTETYEQYF.

The chain joins TRBV5-1 to TRBJ1-6; D unresolved. The germline V gene encodes CDR1 SGHRS and CDR2 YFSETQ. V dropped 2 bases and J dropped 4 bases, with 7 bases sitting between them. The CDR3 is 14 amino acids. CDR3 loop: CASSLTQYNSPLHF. As DNA, the CDR3 is TGCGCCAGCAGCTTAACCCAGTATAATTCACCCCTCCACTTT.

V gene TRBV6-1 combines with J gene TRBJ2-7, with 9 positions matching TRBD1. Looked up from germline, CDR1 is MNHNS and CDR2 is SASEGT. Losses at the gene ends were 6 bases for V and 7 bases for J; bases not matched to a gene: 7. The CDR3 totals 13 residues. The CDR3 protein is CASRDRGRTEQYF. The CDR3 coding sequence is TGTGCCAGCAGGGACAGGGGACGTACGGAGCAGTACTTC.

The chain employs TRBV7-2 and TRBJ2-7, with D possibly being TRBD1 (6 bases). The V and J ends lost 5 bases and 2 bases respectively, with 7 bases between them. Germline assignment: CDR1 SGHTA and CDR2 FQGNSA. The CDR3 covers 12 residues. CDR3 sequence: CASSKGAYEQYF. The CDR3 DNA sequence: TGTGCCAGCAGCAAGGGGGCCTACGAGCAGTACTTC.

In nucleotides, the CDR3 is TGCGCCAGCAGTGAGTCGCGTTTTCGTGCCGCCGGCACCATATATTTT. As protein: CASSESRFRAAGTIYF. The gene calls are TRBV10-1 and TRBJ1-3, with D hard to call. V lost 0 bases, J lost 9 bases, and 18 bases lay in between. The germline CDR1 and CDR2 sequences are WNHNN and SYGVQD (reference sequence). The CDR3 totals 16 residues.

The rearrangement uses TRBV11-3 and TRBJ1-3, with 10 bases lining up with TRBD1. The CDR3 extends over 15 amino acids. Losses at the gene ends were 5 bases for V and 3 bases for J; bases not matched to a gene: 4. Germline CDR1 reads SGHNT; CDR2 reads YENEEA. CDR3 coding DNA: TGTGCCAGCAGCCACGGACAGGGGGATGGAAACACCATATATTTT. Amino acids: CASSHGQGDGNTIYF.

The V gene is TRBV11-1, the J gene TRBJ2-1; D is possibly TRBD2 (6 bases). Germline V CDR1 and CDR2: SGHAT, FQDESV (reference sequence). Trimming removed 2 bases at V and 10 bases at J, with 15 bases between. The CDR3 has 14 residues. This CDR3 is CASSLFSERGEQFF. The DNA for the CDR3 is TGTGCCAGCAGCTTATTTTCCGAACGGGGGGAGCAGTTCTTC.

The rearrangement joins TRBV7-9 to TRBJ1-6; 12 bases fit TRBD1. The CDR3 is 16 residues long. The ends lost 5 bases at V and 7 bases at J; junction bases unmatched: 6. Germline V gives CDR1 SEHNR, CDR2 FQNEAQ (reference sequence). CDR3 nucleotides: TGTGCCAGCAGCCCGTCGGGACAGGGGGCCAATTCACCCCTCCACTTT. Translating it yields CASSPSGQGANSPLHF.

V usage is TRBV7-9 and J usage is TRBJ1-4; 7 nucleotides agree with TRBD1. Looked up from germline, CDR1 is SEHNR and CDR2 is FQNEAQ (reference sequence). The CDR3 sequence is 15 residues long. With V trimmed by 5 bases and J by 4 bases, 7 bases remained unmatched. The CDR3 coding sequence is TGTGCCAGCAGCCTCTGGACAGGACTTAATGAAAAACTGTTTTTT. Amino acids: CASSLWTGLNEKLFF.

The V call is TRBV7-2, the J call TRBJ1-1; the match to TRBD1 covers 10 bases. V shed 2 bases, J shed 1 base, and the junction held 10 bases outside the gene matches. The CDR3 totals 18 residues. Germline assignment: CDR1 SGHTA and CDR2 FQGNSA. CDR3 residues: CASSLSHRTGGKNTEAFF. CDR3 in DNA: TGTGCCAGCAGCTTATCCCACCGGACAGGGGGTAAGAACACTGAAGCTTTCTTT.

The chain couples TRBV29-1 to TRBJ2-3, with a possible D match to TRBD1 (6 bases). This CDR3 has 15 residues. The V end lost 2 bases, the J end lost 1 base, and 13 bases lay between the germline ends. Germline V lookup: CDR1 SQVTM, CDR2 ANQGSEA. The CDR3 region has the DNA TGCAGCGTTGAATTCAGGGGTCGGGGCACAGATACGCAGTATTTT. Translation gives CSVEFRGRGTDTQYF.

The chain recombines TRBV11-2 with TRBJ2-5, with TRBD2 as a possible D gene (6 bases). CDR1 SGHAT and CDR2 FQNNGV come from the germline V gene. The CDR3 totals 14 residues. Trimming took off 7 bases at V and 1 base at J, with 13 bases between the two ends. The CDR3 DNA follows: TGTGCCAGCACCTCCCCCGGGGGCCAAGAGACCCAGTACTTC. It yields the protein CASTSPGGQETQYF.

In DNA form, the CDR3 reads TGTGCCACCAGCAGGAGCCGGACTACGCGGGAAGGCGAGCAGTACTTC. Its translation: CATSRSRTTREGEQYF. V usage is TRBV15 and J usage is TRBJ2-7, with a possible D match to TRBD2 (6 bases). The germline V and J ends were trimmed by 3 bases and 6 bases, with 21 bases remaining between them. This CDR3 spans 16 amino acids. Germline V gene sequence: CDR1 LNHNV, CDR2 YYDKDF (reference sequence).

V and J are TRBV19 and TRBJ2-2; the D gene is possibly TRBD1 (6 bases). Trimming removed 3 bases from V and 5 bases from J, with 16 bases in between. Germline V gene sequence: CDR1 LNHDA, CDR2 SQIVND (reference sequence). The CDR3 has 16 amino acids. Here the CDR3 reads CASSIQGQGKTGELFF. CDR3 in DNA: TGTGCCAGTAGTATTCAGGGGCAGGGAAAGACCGGGGAGCTGTTTTTT.

The J gene is TRBJ2-5, the V gene TRBV27; D remains ambiguous. Per germline, CDR1 MNHEY and CDR2 SMNVEV (reference sequence). The V end was cut by 3 bases, the J end by 1 base, with 9 bases between. This CDR3 comprises 14 residues. The CDR3 region is CASSFSGFQETQYF. CDR3 DNA: TGTGCCAGCAGTTTTTCAGGTTTCCAAGAGACCCAGTACTTC.

V and J are TRBV2 and TRBJ1-4; D perhaps matches TRBD1 (5 bases). Trimming shortened V by 2 bases and J by 8 bases, and 12 bases separated the two germline ends. The germline V gene encodes CDR1 SNHLY and CDR2 FYNNEI. The CDR3 is made up of 14 amino acids. The CDR3 sequence is CASSERGGKEKLFF. The DNA of the CDR3 is TGTGCCAGCAGTGAACGGGGGGGTAAAGAAAAACTGTTTTTT.

The chain joins TRBV4-2 to TRBJ2-1, with D hard to call. The CDR3 consists of 14 residues. CDR1 LGHNA and CDR2 YNFKEQ come from the germline V gene. The V gene lost 0 bases and the J gene lost 10 bases, with 13 bases spanning the gap. Here the CDR3 DNA reads TGTGCCAGCAGCCAAGAGATTCCAGCAGGCGAGCAGTTCTTC. This gives the protein CASSQEIPAGEQFF.

The rearrangement links TRBV5-1 to TRBJ2-3; D might be TRBD1 (6 bases). Between the trimmed V and J ends, which lost 0 bases and 0 bases, there was a span of 11 bases. This CDR3 is built from 16 residues. The V gene's germline CDR1 is SGHRS and CDR2 YFSETQ. Here the CDR3 DNA reads TGCGCCAGCAGCTTGGGGGGCAGGGGAAGCACAGATACGCAGTATTTT. Its protein is CASSLGGRGSTDTQYF.

A single count supports this clone. The CDR3 nucleotides are TGTGCCACCAGCAGAGATTTGCAGGGGGTAGGAAACACCATATATTTT. Translation gives CATSRDLQGVGNTIYF. The gene calls are TRBV15 and TRBJ1-3, with 7 bases that match TRBD1. The CDR3 runs 16 residues. J lost 4 bases, V lost 0 bases, and 6 bases had no gene match. Germline V CDR1 and CDR2: LNHNV, YYDKDF (reference sequence).

The V gene is TRBV5-1, the J gene TRBJ2-1, with 11 bases aligning to TRBD2. In germline, CDR1 is SGHRS, CDR2 YFSETQ. Trimming took 4 bases from V and 5 from J; bases not matched to a gene: 5. The CDR3 loop spans 15 amino acids. CDR3: CASSQTSGGHNEQFF. For the CDR3, the DNA is TGCGCCAGCAGCCAAACTAGCGGGGGCCACAATGAGCAGTTCTTC. The variable domain in full, completed from reference TRBV5-1 and TRBJ2-1, reads KAGVTQTPRYLIKTRGQQVTLSCSPISGHRSVSWYQQTPGQGLQFLFEYFSETQRNKGNFPGRFSGRQFSNSRSEMNVSTLELGDSALYLCASSQTSGGHNEQFFGPGTRLTVL.

J is TRBJ1-4 and V is TRBV28; 7 nucleotides align to TRBD1. Germline assignment: CDR1 MDHEN and CDR2 SYDVKM. CDR3 length: 18 amino acids. Trimming took 4 bases from V and 7 from J; bases not matched to a gene: 18. The CDR3: CASSSSHPDSAGGEKLFF. The DNA of the CDR3 is TGTGCCAGCAGTTCTTCCCACCCTGACAGCGCAGGGGGTGAAAAACTGTTTTTT.

The V call is TRBV7-3, the J call TRBJ2-2; TRBD1 matches at 7 bases. With V trimmed by 1 base and J by 5 bases, 4 bases remained unmatched. The CDR3 totals 15 residues. Germline V gene data show CDR1 as SGHTA and CDR2 as FQGTGA. The CDR3 DNA sequence: TGTGCCAGCAGCTTAATCACAGGGGTAACCGGGGAGCTGTTTTTT. This codes for CASSLITGVTGELFF. Combining the CDR3 with reference TRBV7-3 and TRBJ2-2 gives the whole variable domain GAGVSQTPSNKVTEKGKYVELRCDPISGHTALYWYRQSLGQGPEFLIYFQGTGAADDSGLPNDRFFAVRPEGSVSTLKIQRTERGDSAVYLCASSLITGVTGELFFGEGSRLTVL.

This clone was counted a few times. This chain links TRBV28 with TRBJ1-4; TRBD1 agrees at 9 bases. V lost 5 bases to trimming and J lost 8 bases; unmatched junction nucleotides: 6. The CDR3 has 14 amino acids. Germline CDR1 MDHEN, CDR2 SYDVKM. The CDR3: CASSQTGGDEKLFF. The CDR3 bases are TGTGCCAGCAGTCAAACAGGGGGCGACGAAAAACTGTTTTTT.